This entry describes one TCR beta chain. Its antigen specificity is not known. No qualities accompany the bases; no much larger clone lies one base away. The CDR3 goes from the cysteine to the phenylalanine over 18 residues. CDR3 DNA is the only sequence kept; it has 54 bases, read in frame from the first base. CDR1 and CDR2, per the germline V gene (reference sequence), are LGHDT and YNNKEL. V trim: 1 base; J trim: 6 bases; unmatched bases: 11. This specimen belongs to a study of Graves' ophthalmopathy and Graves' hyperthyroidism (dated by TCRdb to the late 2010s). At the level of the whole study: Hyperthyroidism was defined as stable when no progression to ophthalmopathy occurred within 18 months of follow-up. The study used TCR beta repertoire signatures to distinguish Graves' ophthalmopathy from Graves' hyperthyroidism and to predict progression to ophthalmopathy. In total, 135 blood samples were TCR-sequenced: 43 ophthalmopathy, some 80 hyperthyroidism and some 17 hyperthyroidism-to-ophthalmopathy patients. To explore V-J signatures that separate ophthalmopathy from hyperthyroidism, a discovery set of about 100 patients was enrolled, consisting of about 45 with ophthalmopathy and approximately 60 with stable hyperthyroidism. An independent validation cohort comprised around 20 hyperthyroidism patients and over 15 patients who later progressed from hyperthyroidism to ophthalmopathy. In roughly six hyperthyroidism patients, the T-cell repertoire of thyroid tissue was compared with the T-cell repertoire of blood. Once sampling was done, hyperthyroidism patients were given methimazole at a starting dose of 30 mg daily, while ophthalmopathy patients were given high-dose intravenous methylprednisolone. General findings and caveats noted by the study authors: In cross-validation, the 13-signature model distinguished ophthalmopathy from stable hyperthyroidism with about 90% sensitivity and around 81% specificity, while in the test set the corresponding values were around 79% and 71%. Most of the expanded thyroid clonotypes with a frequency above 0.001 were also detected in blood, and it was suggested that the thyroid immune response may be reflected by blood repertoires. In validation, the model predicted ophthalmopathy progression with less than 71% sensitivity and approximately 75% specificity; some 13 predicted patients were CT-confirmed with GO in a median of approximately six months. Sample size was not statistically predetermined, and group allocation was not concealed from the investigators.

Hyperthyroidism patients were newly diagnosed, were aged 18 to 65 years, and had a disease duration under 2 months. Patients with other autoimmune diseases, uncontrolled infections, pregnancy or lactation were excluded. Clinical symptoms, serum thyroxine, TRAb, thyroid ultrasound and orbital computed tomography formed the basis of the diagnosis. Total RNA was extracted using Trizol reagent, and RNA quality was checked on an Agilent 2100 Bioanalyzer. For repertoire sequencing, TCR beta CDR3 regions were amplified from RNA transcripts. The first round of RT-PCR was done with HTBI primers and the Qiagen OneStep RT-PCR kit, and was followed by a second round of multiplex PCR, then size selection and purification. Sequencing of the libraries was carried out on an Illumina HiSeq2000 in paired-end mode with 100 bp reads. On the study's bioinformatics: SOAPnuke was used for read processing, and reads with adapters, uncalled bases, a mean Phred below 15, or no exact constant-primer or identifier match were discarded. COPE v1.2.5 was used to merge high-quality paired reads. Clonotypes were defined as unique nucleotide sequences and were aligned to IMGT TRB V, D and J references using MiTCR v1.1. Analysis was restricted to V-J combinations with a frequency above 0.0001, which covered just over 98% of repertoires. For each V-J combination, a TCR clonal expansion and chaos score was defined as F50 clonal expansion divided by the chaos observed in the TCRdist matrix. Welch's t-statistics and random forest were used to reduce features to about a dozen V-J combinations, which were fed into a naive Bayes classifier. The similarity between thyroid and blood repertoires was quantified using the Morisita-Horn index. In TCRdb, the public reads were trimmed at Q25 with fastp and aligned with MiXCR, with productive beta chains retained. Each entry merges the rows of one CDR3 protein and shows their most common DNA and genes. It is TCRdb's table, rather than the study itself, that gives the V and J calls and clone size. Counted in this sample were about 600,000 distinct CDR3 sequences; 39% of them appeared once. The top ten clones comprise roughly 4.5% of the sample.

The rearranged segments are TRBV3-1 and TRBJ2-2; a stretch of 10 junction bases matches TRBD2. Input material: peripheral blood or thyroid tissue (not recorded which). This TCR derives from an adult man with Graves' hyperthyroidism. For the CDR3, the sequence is CASSQGDPAAGGPGELFF. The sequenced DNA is TGTGCCAGCAGCCAAGGGGATCCCGCAGCGGGAGGGCCCGGGGAGCTGTTTTTT.